Listed below are T cell receptor beta chains from one sample, sequenced in a study of T cells in Graves' hyperthyroidism and ophthalmopathy. MiXCR, run by TCRdb on the multiplex PCR reads, gives a single entry per CDR3 protein. Of more than 300,000 distinct CDR3 sequences listed, approximately 17% were seen once; the top ten hold 35% to 50%. The sequenced sample consisted of blood. Source of these receptors: a man between 18 and 29 years old with Graves' ophthalmopathy. CDR3s include the opening cysteine and the closing phenylalanine or tryptophan. The order of the fields is V gene, clone size, J gene, D gene, CDR3 DNA, CDR3 protein. The D gene is left open where the match is weak. The size entry is marked missing in some rows and otherwise reads once, few, many or a size class.

V gene: TRBV6-1; clone size: many; J gene: TRBJ1-1; D gene: -; CDR3 DNA: TGTGCCAGCAGTGAATACGTTGCGAACACTGAAGCTTTCTTT; CDR3 protein: CASSEYVANTEAFF
V gene: TRBV6-1; clone size: -; J gene: TRBJ2-5; D gene: TRBD2; CDR3 DNA: TGTGCCAGCAGTTTAGCACTAGCGGTGAGAGAGACCCAGTACTTC; CDR3 protein: CASSLALAVRETQYF
V gene: TRBV5-1; clone size: few; J gene: TRBJ2-7; D gene: TRBD1; CDR3 DNA: TGCGCCAGCAGGTCCGGGACAGACTCCTACGAGCAGTACTTC; CDR3 protein: CASRSGTDSYEQYF
V gene: TRBV6-1; clone size: many; J gene: TRBJ2-1; D gene: -; CDR3 DNA: TGTGCCAGCAGTGTAGCGGAGAGCTCCTACAATGAGCAGTTCTTC; CDR3 protein: CASSVAESSYNEQFF
V gene: TRBV29-1; clone size: few; J gene: TRBJ2-1; D gene: -; CDR3 DNA: TGCAGCGTTGAAGGGGGGGGCTTTATCTACAATGAGCAGTTCTTC; CDR3 protein: CSVEGGGFIYNEQFF
V gene: TRBV3-1; clone size: many; J gene: TRBJ2-5; D gene: TRBD1; CDR3 DNA: TGTGCCAGCAGCCCTATACCGGGACAGGGGAAGGAGACCCAGTACTTC; CDR3 protein: CASSPIPGQGKETQYF
V gene: TRBV6-1; clone size: few; J gene: TRBJ2-3; D gene: TRBD2; CDR3 DNA: TGTGCCATCCTAGCGGGGGGCACCACAGATACGCAGTATTTT; CDR3 protein: CAILAGGTTDTQYF
V gene: TRBV7-2; clone size: many; J gene: TRBJ2-1; D gene: TRBD2; CDR3 DNA: TGTGCCAGCAGCCTGACTAGCGGGATCTACAATGAGCAGTTCTTC; CDR3 protein: CASSLTSGIYNEQFF
V gene: TRBV7-9; clone size: few; J gene: TRBJ1-4; D gene: TRBD1; CDR3 DNA: TGTGCCAGCAGCCCCAAGCGCCCGGACAGGGCAACTAATGAAAAACTGTTTTTT; CDR3 protein: CASSPKRPDRATNEKLFF
V gene: TRBV19; clone size: -; J gene: TRBJ2-3; D gene: -; CDR3 DNA: TGTGCCAGTAGTATTGGTCAGGGCATGGGAGATACGCAGTATTTT; CDR3 protein: CASSIGQGMGDTQYF
V gene: TRBV20-1; clone size: many; J gene: TRBJ2-7; D gene: TRBD1; CDR3 DNA: TGCAGTGCTAGAGATGAATCGTGGACAGGGTATTACTACGAGCAGTACTTC; CDR3 protein: CSARDESWTGYYYEQYF
V gene: TRBV7-9; clone size: few; J gene: TRBJ1-3; D gene: -; CDR3 DNA: TGTGCCAGCAGCTTAAATCACAGGCGCTCTGGAAACACCATATATTTT; CDR3 protein: CASSLNHRRSGNTIYF
V gene: TRBV12-5; clone size: -; J gene: TRBJ2-7; D gene: -; CDR3 DNA: TGTGCTAGTGGTTTGTCAGATTCCTACGAGCAGTACTTC; CDR3 protein: CASGLSDSYEQYF
V gene: TRBV11-3; clone size: many; J gene: TRBJ2-5; D gene: TRBD1; CDR3 DNA: TGTGCCAGCAGCTCCGGGACAGGGCTTAGGGGACCCCAGTACTTC; CDR3 protein: CASSSGTGLRGPQYF
V gene: TRBV10-1; clone size: -; J gene: TRBJ1-6; D gene: -; CDR3 DNA: TGCGCCAGCAGTGACCCGGGGGCTGACTCACCCCTCCACTTT; CDR3 protein: CASSDPGADSPLHF
V gene: TRBV18; clone size: -; J gene: TRBJ2-2; D gene: -; CDR3 DNA: TGTGCCAGCTCACCGATATTTTCAAGCGGGGAGCTGTTTTTT; CDR3 protein: CASSPIFSSGELFF
V gene: TRBV20-1; clone size: -; J gene: TRBJ1-4; D gene: -; CDR3 DNA: TGCAGTGCCCGAAACGTAAATGAAAAACTGTTTTTT; CDR3 protein: CSARNVNEKLFF
V gene: TRBV7-8; clone size: -; J gene: TRBJ2-1; D gene: -; CDR3 DNA: TGTGCCAGCAGCTTAGTATCCCCTAATGAGCAGTTCTTC; CDR3 protein: CASSLVSPNEQFF